This T cell receptor (beta chain) was recorded in a study of CD8 T cells in ankylosing spondylitis. Library preparation for TCR beta used quantitative 5'-RACE with molecular barcodes. TCRdb re-called the 5' RACE reads through MiXCR, storing one row per CDR3 protein. The sample yields around 130,000 distinct CDR3 sequences, roughly 6.6% seen once. Study results and limitations: A TCR beta motif of about 8 highly homologous variants appeared characteristic of ankylosing spondylitis blood.

A word on this clonotype: Its antigen is not known.

Germline V gene sequence: CDR1 LGHDT, CDR2 YNNKEL (reference sequence). CDR3 length equals 15 residues. Trimming took 2 bases from V and 2 from J, leaving 11 bases between them. The sequenced sample consisted of blood, either unsorted or a sorted T cell fraction (not recorded which). The chain combines TRBV3-1 with TRBJ2-3; no firm D call. This clonotype was sampled from a male donor with ankylosing spondylitis or in good health (not recorded which). The CDR3 sequence: CASSQRPHFTDTQYF. The CDR3 bases are TGTGCCAGCAGCCAAAGGCCCCACTTCACAGATACGCAGTATTTT.